The sequence of this T cell receptor (beta chain) was determined in a study of Graves' ophthalmopathy and Graves' hyperthyroidism (dated 2018 in TCRdb). In terms of the full investigation: Hyperthyroidism was defined as stable when no progression to ophthalmopathy occurred within 18 months of follow-up. To tell Graves' ophthalmopathy apart from Graves' hyperthyroidism, and to predict which patients would progress to ophthalmopathy, the study relied on TCR beta repertoire signatures. An independent validation cohort comprised some 19 hyperthyroidism patients and 15 to 17 patients who later progressed from hyperthyroidism to ophthalmopathy. Following sampling, methimazole starting at 30 mg daily was administered to hyperthyroidism patients, and high-dose intravenous methylprednisolone was administered to ophthalmopathy patients. In total, approximately 130 blood samples were TCR-sequenced: roughly 45 ophthalmopathy, about 75 hyperthyroidism and some 17 hyperthyroidism-to-ophthalmopathy patients. To explore V-J signatures that separate ophthalmopathy from hyperthyroidism, a discovery set of about a hundred patients was enrolled, consisting of 43 with ophthalmopathy and some 56 with stable hyperthyroidism. T-cell repertoires of thyroid tissue and blood were compared in over five hyperthyroidism patients. The research as a whole found: Among expanded thyroid clonotypes with frequency above 0.001, most also showed up in blood, which suggests that blood repertoires may reflect the thyroid immune response. In cross-validation, the 13-signature model distinguished ophthalmopathy from stable hyperthyroidism with 85% to 90% sensitivity and about 81% specificity, and in the test set the corresponding values were approximately 80% and 68%. No statistical method was used to set the sample size in advance, and the investigators knew which group each participant was assigned to. In validation, the model predicted ophthalmopathy progression with more than 70% sensitivity and roughly 78% specificity; around twelve predicted patients were CT-confirmed with GO in a median of approximately 6.5 months.

The hyperthyroidism patients were 18 to 65 years old and newly diagnosed, with a disease duration of less than 2 months. Patients with other autoimmune diseases, uncontrolled infections, pregnancy or lactation were excluded. Diagnosis relied on clinical symptoms, serum thyroxine, TRAb, thyroid ultrasound and orbital computed tomography. Total RNA was extracted with Trizol reagent and quality-checked on an Agilent 2100 Bioanalyzer. For repertoire sequencing, the TCR beta CDR3 regions were amplified from RNA transcripts. A first-round RT-PCR used HTBI primers with the Qiagen OneStep RT-PCR kit, followed by a second-round multiplex PCR, size selection and purification. Sequencing of the libraries was carried out on an Illumina HiSeq2000 in paired-end mode with 100 bp reads. Concerning the study's data processing: SOAPnuke was used to process the reads, removing any read that contained adapters or uncalled bases, had a mean Phred below 15, or lacked an exact match to the constant primer or identifier. COPE v1.2.5 was used to merge high-quality paired reads. Each unique nucleotide sequence was treated as a clonotype, and MiTCR v1.1 was used to align the clonotypes to the IMGT TRB V, D and J references. Analysis was restricted to V-J combinations with a frequency above 0.0001, which covered roughly 99% of repertoires. For each V-J combination, a TCR clonal expansion and chaos score was defined as the ratio of F50 clonal expansion to chaos observed in the TCRdist matrix. Welch's t-statistics and random forest were used to narrow the features down to about a dozen V-J combinations, which were then fed into a naive Bayes classifier. The Morisita-Horn index was used to measure how similar the thyroid and blood repertoires were. TCRdb ran its own pipeline on the public reads, namely fastp trimming at Q25 and MiXCR clone calling, and kept in-frame beta chains. Rows merge per CDR3 protein into single entries with the most common DNA and genes. For this entry, the V and J calls and clone size follow TCRdb and not the study's own pipeline. For this sample the table gives over a million distinct CDR3 sequences, of which about 38% were detected only once. The top ten hold around 10% of the sample.

A word on this clonotype: Its antigen has not been determined. This clone may be a read error of a much larger clone one base away.

The source is an adult man with Graves' hyperthyroidism. Sequenced input: peripheral blood or thyroid tissue (not recorded which).

The CDR3 reads CASRRTSGGLNTQYF. The bases read TGTGCCAGCAGAAGGACTAGCGGGGGGTTGAATACCCAGTACTTC. Here the chain combines TRBV7-2 and TRBJ2-5; 14 of the junction bases match TRBD2. There are 15 amino acids in the CDR3, from cysteine to phenylalanine inclusive. This entry keeps only the CDR3 DNA: 45 bases, framed from base 1. V lost 6 bases and J lost 8 bases, and the count of bases not matched to a germline gene is 8. CDR1 and CDR2 are drawn from the germline V gene: SGHTA, FQGNSA.